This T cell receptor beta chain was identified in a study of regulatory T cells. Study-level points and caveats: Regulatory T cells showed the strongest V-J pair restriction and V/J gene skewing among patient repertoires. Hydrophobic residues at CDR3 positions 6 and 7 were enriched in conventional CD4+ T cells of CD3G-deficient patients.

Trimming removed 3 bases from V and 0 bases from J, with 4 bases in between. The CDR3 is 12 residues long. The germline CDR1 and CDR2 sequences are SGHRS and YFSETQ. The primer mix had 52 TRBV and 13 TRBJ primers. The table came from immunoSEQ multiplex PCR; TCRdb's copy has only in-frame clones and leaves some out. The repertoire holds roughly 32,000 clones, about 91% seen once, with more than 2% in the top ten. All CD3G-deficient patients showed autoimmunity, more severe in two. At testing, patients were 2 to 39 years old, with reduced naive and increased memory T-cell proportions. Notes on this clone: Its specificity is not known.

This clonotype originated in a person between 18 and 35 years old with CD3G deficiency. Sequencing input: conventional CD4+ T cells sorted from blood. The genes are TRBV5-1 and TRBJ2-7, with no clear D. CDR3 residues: CASSSSSYEQYF. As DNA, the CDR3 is TGCGCCAGCAGCTCGAGCTCCTACGAGCAGTACTTC.